These T cell receptor beta chains were read from a single sample in a study of blood T cell repertoires in COVID-19. Profiled with immunoSEQ multiplex PCR; TCRdb holds only in-frame clones, not every one. The sample includes 150,000 or so clones, 80% to 90% of them seen just once. What was sequenced was peripheral blood. All receptors come from a woman between 45 and 65 years old in a cohort sampled during active or convalescent COVID-19. The CDR3 runs from the conserved cysteine through the conserved F or W.

v_call cdr3_length cdr3_aa
TRBV24-1 15 CATSDLDRDYNEQFF
TRBV19 16 CASSGTTGQGAEKLFF
TRBV29-1 13 CSVETSGSVRYTF
TRBV5-4 13 CAIMDRLTYEQYF
TRBV7-2 15 CASSLTVDGFRTLVF
TRBV19 17 CASSTPLRSSGANVLTF
TRBV3-1/TRBV3-2 14 CASSSPGLNTEAFF
TRBV7-8 15 CASSRGEGGNYGYTF
TRBV3-1/TRBV3-2 17 CASSQGVTGALSYEQYF
TRBV2 12 CASSADTDTQYF
TRBV19 16 CASRRDRDRGIDEQFF
TRBV11-1 16 CASSPEGGGPGTEAFF
TRBV6-6 16 CASSYTRLAGQETQYF
TRBV5-4 16 CASSSPGTGVSYEQYF
TRBV2 15 CASSEVGQSNTEAFF
TRBV7-2 14 CASSLIDSYNEQFF
TRBV30 13 CAWSVGASNEQFF
TRBV7-9 15 CASSPHGGRYNEQFF
TRBV5-1 16 CASSLLGGYSNQPQHF
TRBV2 14 CASRPGTGGTEQFF
TRBV6-4 15 CASSERTGGYYGYTF
TRBV5-1 14 CASRWGGGSDTQYF
TRBV5-4 16 CASSANLAGGTDTQYF
TRBV18 16 CASSLSLGGAGTEAFF
TRBV5-4 13 CASSFDRANTIYF
TRBV4-2 18 CASSQDLIMGGRNTEAFF
TRBV30 22 CAWSVGSVGRGPWDPNTGELFF